This is a list of T cell receptor beta chains from one sample in a study of blood T cells in healthy people across ages. TCRdb reprocessed the 5' RACE reads with MiXCR, giving one entry per CDR3 protein. Seen here are about 670,000 distinct CDR3 sequences, over 40% observed once, and the top ten hold about 14%. The sequencing input was blood. The receptors here all came from a woman at least 80 years old in good health. The CDR3 runs from the conserved cysteine through the conserved F or W. Clone size appears in some rows only: once, few, many, or a class for an expanded clone.

>many|TRBV11-2|15
CASSPGPLGHQPQHF
>few|TRBV5-1|15
CASTPWSAAYNEQFF
>-|TRBV12-3/TRBV12-4|16
CASSLGVGGQPYGYTF
>-|TRBV3-1|15
CASSFRLAGNNEQFF
>-|TRBV28|14
CASSLGTVRDIQYF
>-|TRBV20-1|15
CSAPRGGPRNTEAFF
>-|TRBV7-2|15
CASSLRRDRDTEAFF
>-|TRBV5-1|16
CASSGLWTSGGNEQFF
>many|TRBV15|13
CATSRDPAYEQYF
>-|TRBV28|15
CATTLAGGSTDTQYF
>-|TRBV5-1|15
CASSLEGQGAGIQYF
>once|TRBV2|14
CASSAASSHYGYTF
>-|TRBV5-1|15
CASSLGGIGANVLTF
>few|TRBV9|13
CASSVVGTGELFF
>-|TRBV28|16
CASSLYQVPGGYGYTF
>many|TRBV29-1|12
CSVGGSNQPQHF
>-|TRBV7-2|14
CANDLALGTDTQYF
>many|TRBV5-5|14
CASSYRDSPVEQYF
>many|TRBV29-1|13
CSAAGSLGYGYTF
>few|TRBV12-3/TRBV12-4|14
CASSPSGRTDTQYF
>few|TRBV5-1|15
CASSPGQGKVGEQYF
>many|TRBV20-1|11
CSASKEHEQFF
>many|TRBV20-1|13
CSLEQGSPNIQYF
>-|TRBV5-1|14
CASGTGSSGTEAFF
>-|TRBV28|15
CASSSDPQHTGELFF
>many|TRBV5-1|15
CASSSSGGSYNEQFF
>few|TRBV28|13
CASSGAGSGEQYF
>-|TRBV29-1|14
CSVEGDTSYNEQFF
>-|TRBV28|15
CASSPPGTSTDTQYF
>many|TRBV11-1|12
CASSKSQGAQYF
>-|TRBV3-1|17
CASSQMSPAAGLYEQYF
>-|TRBV28|17
CASSPAGGSRSNQPQHF
>-|TRBV29-1|13
CSVLTGINYGYTF
>-|TRBV28|15
CASRPPGKLTGELFF
>-|TRBV20-1|12
CSVPGTGVEAFF
>-|TRBV12-3/TRBV12-4|15
CASISEGGSNQPQHF
>many|TRBV10-3|17
CAISRGQGAENTDTQYF